Listed here are 12 T cell receptor beta chains from one sample, sequenced in a study of blood T cells in healthy people across ages. Alongside a J-beta primer mix, a sample-barcoded 5' primer served in a second PCR lasting about 7 to 11 cycles. One entry per CDR3 protein, called by TCRdb with MiXCR from the 5' RACE reads. The sample holds some 1.5 million distinct CDR3 sequences, 28% seen once. Sequencing was performed on blood. These receptors were obtained from a young woman in good health.

This clonotype was seen at least ten times. The chain couples TRBV6-5 to TRBJ2-5, with 7 bases identical to TRBD2. CDR1 MNHEY and CDR2 SVGAGI come from the germline V gene. The CDR3 loop spans 14 amino acids. With 10 bases clipped from V and 2 bases from J, the junction kept 10 bases outside the gene matches. This CDR3 is CATRDIAGQETQYF. For the CDR3, the DNA is TGTGCCACCCGAGACATAGCGGGTCAAGAGACCCAGTACTTC.

A few counts support this clonotype. CDR3 protein: CASSLGVGLTDTQYF. In nucleotides, the CDR3 is TGCGCCAGCAGCTTGGGTGTGGGTCTCACAGATACGCAGTATTTT. V gene TRBV5-1 combines with J gene TRBJ2-3; D not resolved. V lost 0 bases and J 2 bases, leaving 10 bases between the germline ends. CDR1 is SGHRS, CDR2 YFSETQ, per germline. This CDR3 has 15 amino acids.

V and J are TRBV4-2 and TRBJ2-5, with D perhaps matching TRBD2 (6 bases). Trimming took 6 bases from V and 0 from J, leaving 17 bases between them. Germline assignment: CDR1 LGHNA and CDR2 YNFKEQ. The CDR3 consists of 16 residues. This CDR3 reads CASSRNWRGDQETQYF. CDR3 in DNA: TGTGCCAGCAGTAGGAATTGGCGGGGAGACCAAGAGACCCAGTACTTC.

The rearrangement joins TRBV12-3 or TRBV12-4 to TRBJ2-5; 10 bases align to TRBD2. The last part of the DNA fits TRBJ2-7 better; the J call may be wrong. The CDR3 contains 14 residues. This CDR3 reads CASSTPLAGYEQYF. Written as DNA, the CDR3 is TGTGCCAGCAGTACTCCACTAGCGGGGTACGAGCAGTACTTC.

The chain recombines TRBV27 with TRBJ2-3; D possibly corresponds to TRBD2 (6 bases). This CDR3 region has 13 residues. The germline V gene has CDR1 MNHEY and CDR2 SMNVEV (reference sequence). The V end lost 9 bases, the J end lost 2 bases, and 12 bases lay between the germline ends. For the CDR3, the DNA is TGTGCCAGTCTAGCGACAAACACAGATACGCAGTATTTT. Translated, it gives CASLATNTDTQYF.

The genes are TRBV11-2 and TRBJ2-6; D gene uncertain. In germline, CDR1 is SGHAT, CDR2 FQNNGV. V lost 8 bases to trimming and J lost 0 bases, with 20 bases between them. There are 18 residues in the CDR3. CDR3 coding DNA: TGTGCCAGCCGCTCCGTGCGTGGCGCTACCTCTGGGGCCAACGTCCTGACTTTC. Translation: CASRSVRGATSGANVLTF.

This chain joins TRBV20-1 and TRBJ1-4, with TRBD1 identical over 9 bases. The CDR3 has 15 residues. The germline gives CDR1 DFQATT, CDR2 SNEGSKA (reference sequence). V was pared by 0 bases and J by 8 bases, with 7 bases of the junction left unmatched. CDR3 amino acids: CSARDGGTGIEKLFF. CDR3 nucleotides: TGCAGTGCTAGAGATGGGGGGACAGGGATCGAAAAACTGTTTTTT.

This clonotype was detected only a few times. The rearrangement joins TRBV12-3 or TRBV12-4 to TRBJ1-4, with no clear D. CDR3 length equals 15 residues. V was pared by 4 bases and J by 3 bases, with 12 bases between. CDR3 sequence: CASSSLSDPNEKLFF. The CDR3 DNA reads TGTGCCAGCAGTTCCCTATCGGACCCTAATGAAAAACTGTTTTTT.

This clonotype appeared once. The chain carries TRBV7-2 and TRBJ1-1; no clear D gene. Germline CDR1 is SGHTA and CDR2 is FQGNSA. V was pared by 0 bases and J by 1 base, with 6 bases between. The CDR3 is made up of 14 amino acids. As DNA, the CDR3 is TGTGCCAGCAGCTTAGCGTATGAGAACACTGAAGCTTTCTTT. Protein: CASSLAYENTEAFF.

This clonotype was seen more than once but under ten times. The CDR3 loop is CASSLLQWGSGANVLTF. DNA of the CDR3: TGTGCCAGCAGTTTGCTACAGTGGGGCTCTGGGGCCAACGTCCTGACTTTC. The chain joins TRBV12-3 or TRBV12-4 to TRBJ2-6; D gene ambiguous. This CDR3 is 17 amino acids long. Trimming removed 3 bases from V and 0 bases from J, with 12 bases in between.

The chain combines TRBV14 with TRBJ2-7; D might be TRBD2 (5 bases). Germline V gene lookup returns CDR1 SGHDN and CDR2 FVKESK. The length of the CDR3 is 13 residues. The V and J ends lost 1 base and 6 bases respectively, with 10 bases between them. CDR3 sequence reads: CASSQARGSEQYF. In nucleotides, the CDR3 is TGTGCCAGCAGCCAAGCTCGGGGTAGCGAGCAGTACTTC.

The sample holds many counts of this clonotype. J is TRBJ2-1 and V is TRBV29-1; TRBD1 matches 10 bases. Germline loops: CDR1 SQVTM, CDR2 ANQGSEA. The CDR3 has 18 amino acids. The V and J ends lost 6 bases and 3 bases, in that order; junction bases with no gene match: 17. The CDR3 nucleotides are TGCAGCGTCGCTAGGGGGGACAGGGGCCGTTTCCTCTACAATGAGCAGTTCTTC. This codes for CSVARGDRGRFLYNEQFF.